Sequencing of this T cell receptor (beta chain) was carried out in a study of radiotherapy plus CTLA-4 blockade in lung cancer (dated by TCRdb to 2016 to 2018). About the full investigation: Among enrolled patients, roughly 18% had an objective response and 31% reached disease control. Overall study results and their limits: The strongest predictors of response were reported to be early dynamic shifts in blood T cell clones along with a rise in serum interferon-beta following radiation. TCR clones derived from tumors expanded in peripheral blood after treatment with radiotherapy and ipilimumab.

The cysteine opens and the phenylalanine closes a CDR3 of 13 amino acids. Only the CDR3 DNA stays, 39 bases, in frame from base 1. CDR1 and CDR2 were assigned from the germline V gene (reference sequence) as MNHNY and SVGAGI. V loses 5 bases, J loses 6 bases, and the germline ends lie 11 bases apart. In the case of this clone: The target of this receptor is not known. Base qualities are not recorded, but no much larger clone differs from it by a single base.

The method was the immunoSEQ multiplex PCR assay. Held by TCRdb, this immuneACCESS table contains in-frame sequences only and omits some clones. Under half of the omission traces to an unresolved V gene where checked; the cause of the rest is unknown. Here the sample has tens of thousands of clones; just under 85% occur a single time. The leading ten clones occupy 4.8% of the sample. In this study, focal radiation therapy paired with CTLA-4 blockade (ipilimumab) was tested in patients who had chemo-refractory metastatic non-small-cell lung cancer. The input for sequencing was peripheral blood, taken from a patient treated with radiotherapy plus ipilimumab. The chain uses TRBV6-6 and TRBJ1-5; the D segment could be TRBD1, given 6 matching bases. The TCR originated in a human donor with non-small cell lung cancer whose response to radiotherapy plus ipilimumab could not be evaluated. CDR3 loop: CASSRGGGQPQHF. In nucleotides, the sequence is TGTGCCAGCAGTCGCGGGGGCGGTCAGCCCCAGCATTTT.